These 13 T cell receptor beta chains originate from one sample sequenced in a study of CD8 T cells in ankylosing spondylitis. General study findings and limits: What seemed typical of ankylosing spondylitis blood was a TCR beta motif built from several highly homologous variants.

The antigens these receptors bind are not known. TCRdb called the 5' RACE reads again in MiXCR, with one record for every CDR3 protein. The sample includes some 200,000 distinct CDR3 sequences, about 7.3% of them seen just once. The sequenced material came from blood, either unsorted or a sorted T cell fraction (not recorded which). These TCRs come from a male donor with ankylosing spondylitis.

This clonotype was observed at least ten times. The chain carries TRBV5-1 and TRBJ1-4; TRBD1 might be the D (6 bases). CDR3 length equals 16 residues. The germline V gene encodes CDR1 SGHRS and CDR2 YFSETQ. Trimming took off 0 bases at V and 6 bases at J, with 15 bases between the two ends. In nucleotides, the CDR3 is TGCGCCAGCAGCTTGGCCTGGACAGCTTCGGATGAAAAACTGTTTTTT. Its translation is CASSLAWTASDEKLFF.

This clonotype was seen repeatedly, ten times or more. V usage is TRBV19 and J usage is TRBJ2-1; D remains ambiguous. This CDR3 has 15 residues. The V end lost 4 bases, the J end lost 2 bases, and 12 bases lay between the germline ends. The V gene's germline CDR1 is LNHDA and CDR2 SQIVND (reference sequence). The CDR3 protein is CASSRRLATYNEQFF. The CDR3 DNA follows: TGTGCCAGTAGTAGGCGACTGGCCACCTACAATGAGCAGTTCTTC.

This clonotype was seen at least ten times. V usage is TRBV20-1 and J usage is TRBJ2-3; perhaps TRBD2 as D (6 bases). The V end lost 0 bases, the J end lost 7 bases, and 14 bases lay between the germline ends. The CDR3 is 14 amino acids. CDR1 is DFQATT and CDR2 is SNEGSKA in the germline V gene (reference sequence). Written as DNA, the CDR3 is TGCAGTGCTAGAGATCTCCCTCGGGGGAATACGCAGTATTTT. Amino acids: CSARDLPRGNTQYF.

This clonotype was picked up many times. The CDR3 DNA is TGTGCCACCAGTGATCAGGGGGGCTGGGAGACCCAGTACTTC. It translates to CATSDQGGWETQYF. The chain uses TRBV24-1 and TRBJ2-5, with D possibly being TRBD1 (7 bases). Trimming left V 3 bases short and J 5 bases short, with 12 bases between. The CDR3 sequence is 14 residues long. CDR1 and CDR2 (germline): KGHDR, SFDVKD.

This clonotype was seen a handful of times. The gene calls are TRBV19 and TRBJ2-1; 9 bases are a match to TRBD2. This CDR3 is built from 15 residues. CDR1 is LNHDA, CDR2 SQIVND, per germline (reference sequence). Losses at the gene ends were 10 bases for V and 7 bases for J; bases not matched to a gene: 14. The CDR3: CATDSGRLGENEQFF. The CDR3 region has the DNA TGTGCCACCGATAGCGGGAGACTTGGGGAGAATGAGCAGTTCTTC.

In its sample, this clonotype was seen many times. This rearrangement joins TRBV6-2 or TRBV6-3 to TRBJ2-3, with D unclear. V lost 6 bases and J lost 5, with 15 bases in between. The CDR3 is made up of 14 amino acids. Germline V CDR1 and CDR2: MNHEY, SVGEGT. Here the CDR3 DNA reads TGTGCCAGCAGAACGCTCTCAATGGGAGATACGCAGTATTTT. Residues: CASRTLSMGDTQYF.

This clonotype was counted many times. This sequence joins TRBV27 and TRBJ1-2; 8 bases are shared with TRBD1. V gave up 3 bases and J gave up 7 bases; unmatched junction bases: 7. The germline gives CDR1 MNHEY, CDR2 SMNVEV (reference sequence). The CDR3 is made up of 14 amino acids. The CDR3: CASSFLPTGVGYTF. The CDR3 nucleotides read TGTGCCAGCAGTTTCCTACCGACAGGGGTTGGCTACACCTTC.

The sample holds a few counts of this clonotype. The chain has TRBV28 and TRBJ2-7; maybe TRBD1 (6 bases). Deletions cut 4 bases from V and 2 bases from J, with 12 bases between. Per germline, CDR1 MDHEN and CDR2 SYDVKM. This CDR3 is built from 14 residues. CDR3 in amino acids: CASSSRTDTYEQYF. CDR3 sequence (DNA): TGTGCCAGCAGTTCGCGGACAGACACCTACGAGCAGTACTTC.

This clonotype was observed many times. The chain has TRBV30 and TRBJ2-1, with TRBD2 matching over 11 bases. The CDR3 is 17 amino acids. The ends lost 1 base at V and 0 bases at J; junction bases unmatched: 5. From germline, CDR1 is GTSNPN and CDR2 SVGIG (reference sequence). CDR3 bases: TGTGCCTGGAGTGCGATAACTAGCGGGAGCTCCTACAATGAGCAGTTCTTC. This gives the protein CAWSAITSGSSYNEQFF.

The V and J genes are TRBV7-9 and TRBJ1-1, with D maybe TRBD1 (5 bases). V shed 5 bases and J shed 9 bases, with 13 bases lying between them. CDR1 and CDR2 from the germline V gene are SEHNR and FQNEAQ (reference sequence). The CDR3 spans 12 residues. This chain's CDR3 is CASSPGGRQAFF. The CDR3 bases are TGTGCCAGCAGCCCCGGGGGAAGGCAAGCTTTCTTT.

The chain uses TRBV11-1 and TRBJ2-2; TRBD1 is a possible D gene (6 bases). Per germline, CDR1 SGHAT and CDR2 FQDESV (reference sequence). V was trimmed by 8 bases and J by 1 base, leaving 11 bases between them. The CDR3 totals 14 residues. The CDR3 spells CASFYRENTGELFF. CDR3 in DNA: TGTGCCAGCTTCTACAGGGAGAACACCGGGGAGCTGTTTTTT.

This clonotype has only a few counts. The chain combines TRBV7-8 with TRBJ1-1; D possibly corresponds to TRBD1 (6 bases). CDR1 and CDR2 (germline): SGHVS, FQNEAQ. The CDR3 sequence is 15 residues long. The V and J ends lost 3 bases and 1 base respectively, with 12 bases between them. CDR3 DNA: TGTGCCAGCAGCTTTCCACTGGGGGCGAACACTGAAGCTTTCTTT. It yields the protein CASSFPLGANTEAFF. Full variable domain (outside the CDR3, taken from reference TRBV7-8 and TRBJ1-1): GAGVSQSPRYKVAKRGQDVALRCDPISGHVSLFWYQQALGQGPEFLTYFQNEAQLDKSGLPSDRFFAERPEGSVSTLKIQRTQQEDSAVYLCASSFPLGANTEAFFGQGTRLTVV.

This clonotype came up many times. The chain couples TRBV11-2 to TRBJ2-3; D unresolved. Trimming left V 6 bases short and J 6 bases short, with 13 bases between. Germline CDR1 is SGHAT and CDR2 is FQNNGV. The CDR3 has 13 residues. The CDR3 nucleotides read TGTGCCAGCAGTTTCCCCCTTCCCGATACGCAGTATTTT. Translating it yields CASSFPLPDTQYF.